The 9 T cell receptor gamma chains in this list originate from one sample, sequenced in a study of Vγ9Vδ2 T cells in congenital toxoplasmosis. cDNA was made by template-switch reverse transcription with TRGC- and TRDC-specific primers in one tube. The TRGC primer was designed to bind both TRGC1 and TRGC2 constant genes. TCRdb fed the reads into CATT to redo clone calling. The data hold some 390 gamma-chain clones, with 10% to 13% observed a single time. Sequencing was done on a sample of gamma-delta T cells from blood. Every receptor here comes from a child under 10 years old born to a mother with Toxoplasma gondii infection during pregnancy, either congenitally infected or uninfected (not recorded which).

As regards this clone: This likely stems from a read error, as it lies one base from a far larger clone. Other DNA sequences in the sample encode the same CDR3. The chain links TRGV9 to TRGJP. The CDR3 is 15 amino acids. Germline CDR1 and CDR2: GITISATS and ISYDGTV (reference sequence). As DNA, the CDR3 is TGTGCCTTGTGGGAGCAAGAGTTGGGCAAAAAGATCAAGGTATTT. Protein product: CALWEQELGKKIKVF.

V and J are TRGV2 and TRGJ1 or TRGJ2. V dropped 0 bases and J dropped 8; count of bases not matched to a gene: 4. CDR1 is EGSNGY, CDR2 YDSYNSKV, per germline. The CDR3 is made up of 12 amino acids. The CDR3 DNA reads as TGTGCCACCTGGGACGGGCCCAATAAGAAACTCTTT. Translating it yields CATWDGPNKKLF.

In the case of this clone: A read error is likely here: a far larger clone is one base away. Other nucleotide sequences from this sample produce the same CDR3. J is TRGJP and V is TRGV9. There are 16 residues in the CDR3. Germline assignment: CDR1 GITISATS and CDR2 ISYDGTV (reference sequence). CDR3: CALWEVRELGKKIKVF. The CDR3 DNA is TGTGCCTTGTGGGAGGTGCGCGAGTTAGGCAAAAAAATCAAGGTATTT.

Relative to its sample, this clone is large. It may be a read error: a sequence one base away is much more abundant. The chain carries TRGV9 and TRGJP. With 0 bases clipped from V and 5 bases from J, the junction kept 1 base outside the gene matches. This CDR3 comprises 16 residues. Germline V gene lookup returns CDR1 GITISATS and CDR2 ISYDGTV (reference sequence). The CDR3 loop reads CALWEVEELGKKIKVF. CDR3 DNA: TGTGCCTTGTGGGAGGTGGAAGAGTTGGGCAAAAAAATCAAGGTATTT.

Note on this clone: The protein recorded in TCRdb matches a much larger clone and deviates from this DNA's translation at residue 6, suggesting a read error; the protein here is obtained by translating the DNA. The genes are TRGV9 and TRGJP. J lost 9 bases, V lost 5 bases, and 7 bases had no gene match. The CDR3 covers 15 residues. The V gene's germline CDR1 is GITISATS and CDR2 ISYDGTV (reference sequence). Here the CDR3 DNA reads TGTGCCTTGTGGGTGTATGTGTTGGGCAAAAAAATCAAGGTATTT. It specifies CALWVYVLGKKIKVF.

Regarding this clone: This probably arose from a read error, given a far larger clone one base away. The chain combines TRGV9 with TRGJ1 or TRGJ2. Germline V gene sequence: CDR1 GITISATS, CDR2 ISYDGTV (reference sequence). The CDR3 consists of 16 residues. This CDR3 reads CALWEGGRPNYYKKLF. As DNA, the CDR3 is TGTGCCCTGTGGGAGGGTGGTCGTCCGAATTATTATAAGAAACTCTTT.

The table lists this clone with a few counts. The protein TCRdb lists belongs to a much larger clone and differs from this DNA's translation at residue 10, which points to a read error; the protein shown is made from the DNA. The chain combines TRGV5 with TRGJ1 or TRGJ2. Germline V gene sequence: CDR1 VINAFY, CDR2 YDVSNSKD. This CDR3 has 13 residues. The DNA of the CDR3 is TGTGCCACCTGGGTCTCGAATTATTATGAGAAACTCTTT. Protein product: CATWVSNYYEKLF.

By share, this clone counts as large. The chain is built from TRGV5 and TRGJ1 or TRGJ2. CDR1 VINAFY and CDR2 YDVSNSKD come from the germline V gene. Trimming took 0 bases from V and 3 from J; bases not matched to a gene: 11. The CDR3 totals 16 residues. CDR3 loop: CATWDRRSACYYKKLF. The DNA for the CDR3 is TGTGCCACCTGGGACAGGCGTAGTGCTTGTTATTATAAGAAACTCTTT.

In this sample, this clone turned up a few times. A far larger clone is one nucleotide away, so this likely arose from a read error. The V gene is TRGV4, the J gene TRGJ1 or TRGJ2. CDR1 is EGSTGY, CDR2 YDSYTSSV, per germline. The CDR3 loop spans 12 amino acids. The CDR3 loop is CTTWDRIYKKLF. DNA of the CDR3: TGTACCACCTGGGACCGAATATATAAGAAACTCTTT.